The 30 T cell receptor beta chains in this list originate from one sample, sequenced in a study of blood T cell repertoires in COVID-19. The assay was immunoSEQ multiplex PCR, and TCRdb's table has in-frame clones only and misses some. The sample carries 80,000 to 95,000 clones, 85% to 90% recorded once. The material sequenced was peripheral blood. The receptors here all came from a woman in her 70s with acute or convalescent COVID-19.

The chain recombines TRBV12-2 with TRBJ2-1; the table's D call of TRBD1 was not tested on the DNA. TRBV12-2 has pseudogene status. The CDR3 runs 19 residues. CDR3 sequence reads: CASRLIAPCPGQALIGEFF. For the CDR3, the DNA is TGTGCAAGTCGCTTAATAGCCCCTTGCCCGGGACAGGCGCTCATAGGGGAGTTCTTC.

V gene TRBV7-7 combines with J gene TRBJ2-5; 9 bases align to TRBD2. V lost 4 bases to trimming and J lost 6 bases; unmatched junction nucleotides: 15. This CDR3 is 17 amino acids long. Germline lookup yields CDR1 SSHAT and CDR2 FNYEAQ (reference sequence). The CDR3 bases are TGTGCCAGCAGCTCATATGCGGCGGGAGGGCCTTGGCAGACCCAGTACTTC. It translates to CASSSYAAGGPWQTQYF.

CDR3 coding DNA: TGCAGCATCAGGGAATTGAACACCGGGGAGCTGTTTTTT. Residues: CSIRELNTGELFF. V usage is TRBV29-1 and J usage is TRBJ2-2, with D maybe TRBD1 (5 bases). With 8 bases removed from V and 1 base from J, the gap between germline ends came to 11 bases. CDR1 SQVTM and CDR2 ANQGSEA come from the germline V gene. The CDR3 runs to 13 residues.

The genes are TRBV7-9 and TRBJ2-7; 8 nucleotides line up with TRBD1. J was trimmed by 7 bases and V by 5 bases; bases with no gene match: 7. CDR1 SEHNR and CDR2 FQNEAQ come from the germline V gene (reference sequence). The CDR3 consists of 13 residues. This CDR3 is CASSLGTGREQYV. The CDR3 region has the DNA TGTGCCAGCAGCCTGGGGACAGGCCGAGAGCAGTACGTC.

This sequence joins TRBV7-6 and TRBJ2-5; D unclear. V was shortened by 1 base and J by 5 bases, with 8 bases between the two germline ends. Per the germline V gene, CDR1 is SGHVS and CDR2 is FNYEAQ. This CDR3 comprises 13 residues. The CDR3 region is CASSLGSVETQYF. Written as DNA, the CDR3 is TGTGCCAGCAGCTTAGGTTCGGTGGAGACCCAGTACTTC.

This chain joins TRBV9 and TRBJ2-1, with no clear D. The CDR3 is 14 amino acids. Deletions cut 0 bases from V and 0 bases from J, with 4 bases between. The germline V gene encodes CDR1 SGDLS and CDR2 YYNGEE. As DNA, the CDR3 is TGTGCCAGCAGCGTAGATAGCTCCTACAATGAGCAGTTCTTC. It yields the protein CASSVDSSYNEQFF.

The chain couples TRBV7-6 to TRBJ2-3; no clear D. CDR1 is SGHVS and CDR2 is FNYEAQ in the germline V gene. V was pared by 0 bases and J by 2 bases, with 9 bases between. The CDR3 is 15 residues long. The CDR3 reads CASSLAPTPTDTQYF. For the CDR3, the DNA is TGTGCCAGCAGCTTAGCACCTACCCCCACAGATACGCAGTATTTT.

This clone was detected only a few times. The V call is TRBV14, the J call TRBJ1-2, with 7 bases lining up with TRBD1. This CDR3 is built from 13 residues. The germline V gene has CDR1 SGHDN and CDR2 FVKESK. Trimming cost V 4 bases and J 5 bases; bases outside gene matches: 4. The CDR3 DNA sequence: TGTGCCAGCAGCCTCGGGACAGCGTATGGCTACACCTTC. This codes for CASSLGTAYGYTF.

The chain is built from TRBV10-3 and TRBJ1-1, with D perhaps matching TRBD1 (6 bases). Deletions cut 10 bases from V and 3 bases from J, with 12 bases between. The CDR3 runs to 12 residues. The V gene's germline CDR1 is ENHRY and CDR2 SYGVKD. DNA of the CDR3: TGTGCCACCCGGACAGTCGACACTGAAGCTTTCTTT. Translated: CATRTVDTEAFF.

V usage is TRBV9 and J usage is TRBJ1-3; D perhaps matches TRBD1 (6 bases). V was clipped by 0 bases and J by 0 bases, with 7 bases between them. The CDR3 totals 15 residues. Germline V gene sequence: CDR1 SGDLS, CDR2 YYNGEE. The CDR3 sequence: CASSVEGVSGNTIYF. As DNA, the CDR3 is TGTGCCAGCAGCGTAGAGGGGGTCTCTGGAAACACCATATATTTT.

This sequence joins TRBV29-1 and TRBJ2-2; 8 bases match TRBD1. Germline V lookup: CDR1 SQVTM, CDR2 ANQGSEA. V was clipped by 8 bases and J by 3 bases; unmatched bases: 11. CDR3 size: 15 residues. Here the CDR3 DNA reads TGCAGCACACAGGGGGAGCCAGGGTACACCGGGGAGCTGTTTTTT. It specifies CSTQGEPGYTGELFF.

The chain couples TRBV3-1 (or the pseudogene TRBV3-2) to TRBJ1-5; 7 bases are shared with TRBD1. Germline V CDR1 and CDR2: LGHDT, YNNKEL (reference sequence). J lost 5 bases, V lost 4 bases, and 5 bases had no gene match. The CDR3 contains 14 residues. The DNA of the CDR3 is TGTGCCAGCAGCCGAGGGGGCGCGGATCAGCCCCAGCATTTT. This sequence encodes CASSRGGADQPQHF.

J is TRBJ2-7 and V is TRBV6-1; D is undetermined. The length of the CDR3 is 13 residues. V was clipped by 0 bases and J by 4 bases, with 7 bases between them. Germline CDR1 and CDR2: MNHNS and SASEGT. This chain's CDR3 is CASSEARKYEQYV. The CDR3 DNA sequence: TGTGCCAGCAGTGAAGCGCGGAAGTACGAGCAGTACGTC.

The V gene is TRBV7-2, the J gene TRBJ2-2, with 9 bases identical to TRBD2. The length of the CDR3 is 16 residues. The V and J ends lost 2 bases and 3 bases, in that order; junction bases with no gene match: 4. Germline V CDR1 and CDR2: SGHTA, FQGNSA. The CDR3 region is CASSLRLAGYTGELFF. CDR3 DNA: TGTGCCAGCAGCTTACGCCTAGCGGGATACACCGGGGAGCTGTTTTTT.

J is TRBJ1-5 and V is TRBV6-6; TRBD1 aligns across 9 bases. Germline CDR1 MNHNY, CDR2 SVGAGI (reference sequence). The CDR3 is made up of 14 amino acids. With V trimmed by 4 bases and J by 6 bases, 4 bases remained unmatched. The CDR3 region is CASSSQGAGQPQHF. The CDR3 region has the DNA TGTGCCAGCAGTTCACAGGGGGCGGGTCAGCCCCAGCATTTT.

This chain links TRBV3-1 (or the pseudogene TRBV3-2) with TRBJ1-2; D is ambiguous. This CDR3 spans 15 amino acids. From germline, CDR1 is LGHDT and CDR2 YNNKEL (reference sequence). V lost 4 bases and J lost 0, with 12 bases in between. The chain's CDR3 is CASSPTLGANYGYTF. CDR3 in DNA: TGTGCCAGCAGCCCGACGCTGGGAGCTAACTATGGCTACACCTTC.

The V call is TRBV7-9, the J call TRBJ1-1, with D uncertain. The CDR3 has 15 amino acids. V lost 0 bases, J lost 1 base, and 9 bases lay in between. CDR1 is SEHNR, CDR2 FQNEAQ, per germline (reference sequence). The CDR3 DNA follows: TGTGCCAGCAGCTTAGCGATTTTAGAGAACACTGAAGCTTTCTTT. It specifies CASSLAILENTEAFF.

The V call is TRBV4-3, the J call TRBJ2-1; 11 positions agree with TRBD2. Looked up from germline, CDR1 is LGHNA and CDR2 is YSLEER. This CDR3 is built from 17 residues. Unmatched junction bases numbered 11, after V lost 2 bases and J lost 8 bases. The CDR3 loop is CASSQMATSGRWDEQFF. The CDR3 region has the DNA TGCGCCAGCAGCCAAATGGCCACTAGCGGGAGATGGGATGAGCAGTTCTTC.

A remark on this clone: The same CDR3 can be traced to other DNA sequences in this sample. The chain carries TRBV7-9 and TRBJ2-7; TRBD1 matches at 8 bases. In germline, CDR1 is SEHNR, CDR2 FQNEAQ (reference sequence). Germline trimming cut 3 bases from V and 2 bases from J; bases unmatched to any gene: 3. The CDR3 totals 14 residues. The CDR3 spells CASSFGQGTYEQYV. In DNA, the CDR3 is TGTGCCAGCAGCTTTGGACAGGGAACCTACGAGCAGTACGTC.

This chain links TRBV7-2 with TRBJ2-1; unclear D gene. The ends were cut back, 6 bases at V and 1 base at J, with 4 bases in the middle. Germline CDR1 SGHTA, CDR2 FQGNSA. This CDR3 region has 12 residues. The CDR3 is CASRLSYNEQFF. CDR3 nucleotides: TGTGCCAGCAGACTTTCCTACAATGAGCAGTTCTTC.

The chain carries TRBV7-9 and TRBJ1-5; D remains ambiguous. CDR3 length equals 14 residues. Germline CDR1 and CDR2: SEHNR and FQNEAQ (reference sequence). V lost 1 base to trimming and J lost 5 bases, with 9 bases between them. Here the CDR3 DNA reads TGTGCCAGCAGCTTAGACAGCGGGGATCAGCCCCAGCATTTT. It translates to CASSLDSGDQPQHF.

The rearrangement uses TRBV6-4 and TRBJ2-7; 8 nucleotides line up with TRBD2. The germline gives CDR1 MRHNA, CDR2 SNTAGT. The V and J ends lost 0 bases and 3 bases, in that order; junction bases with no gene match: 1. The CDR3 is made up of 14 amino acids. CDR3 sequence reads: CASSDSSGSYEQYV. The CDR3 nucleotides read TGTGCCAGCAGTGACTCGAGCGGGAGCTACGAGCAGTACGTC.

J is TRBJ2-3 and V is TRBV4-3; D is unresolved. The CDR3 loop spans 16 amino acids. Trimming removed 0 bases at V and 5 bases at J, with 15 bases between. Per germline, CDR1 LGHNA and CDR2 YSLEER. The DNA for the CDR3 is TGCGCCAGCAGCCAAGAGTGGAGCGTCTCTCGAGATACGCAGTATTTT. It yields the protein CASSQEWSVSRDTQYF.

In this sample, this clone turned up once. The V call is TRBV3-1 (or the pseudogene TRBV3-2), the J call TRBJ1-5; the D is unclear. The V gene's germline CDR1 is LGHDT and CDR2 YNNKEL (reference sequence). Trimming shortened V by 0 bases and J by 4 bases, and 4 bases separated the two germline ends. There are 13 residues in the CDR3. The CDR3 DNA sequence: TGTGCCAGCAGCCAAGATTCGAATCAGCCCCAGCATTTT. It translates to CASSQDSNQPQHF.

The chain has TRBV11-2 and TRBJ2-5; D gene ambiguous. V gave up 2 bases and J gave up 3 bases, with 4 bases separating them. The CDR3 loop spans 12 amino acids. Germline-derived CDR1 and CDR2 are SGHAT and FQNNGV. The CDR3 protein is CASSLIKETQYF. In nucleotides, the CDR3 is TGTGCCAGCAGCTTAATTAAAGAGACCCAGTACTTC. Based on the CDR3 plus reference TRBV11-2 and TRBJ2-5, the full variable domain is EAGVAQSPRYKIIEKRQSVAFWCNPISGHATLYWYQQILGQGPKLLIQFQNNGVVDDSQLPKDRFSAERLKGVDSTLKIQPAKLEDSAVYLCASSLIKETQYFGPGTRLLVL.

V gene TRBV4-2 combines with J gene TRBJ1-2; perhaps TRBD1 as D (5 bases). V lost 0 bases and J lost 0, with 14 bases in between. The CDR3 sequence is 17 residues long. The germline V gene encodes CDR1 LGHNA and CDR2 YNFKEQ. CDR3 nucleotides: TGTGCCAGCAGCCAAGAGGTCGGCGGGGGGGCTAACTATGGCTACACCTTC. It codes for CASSQEVGGGANYGYTF.

The chain has TRBV6-5 and TRBJ1-1, with D maybe TRBD1 (6 bases). This CDR3 comprises 12 residues. V dropped 6 bases and J dropped 11 bases, with 16 bases sitting between them. Germline V lookup: CDR1 MNHEY, CDR2 SVGAGI. The CDR3 DNA reads as TGTGCCAGCAGGAAGGAACAGGGACGTGCTTTCTTT. The encoded protein is CASRKEQGRAFF.

The chain links TRBV6-5 to TRBJ1-3, with TRBD1 matching 7 bases. This CDR3 comprises 13 residues. The trim removed 5 bases at V and 4 bases at J, leaving 2 bases unmatched. Germline CDR1 reads MNHEY; CDR2 reads SVGAGI. CDR3: CASSRGQGNTIYF. CDR3 in DNA: TGTGCCAGCAGTAGGGGGCAAGGAAACACCATATATTTT.

J is TRBJ1-2 and V is TRBV2; 9 bases fit TRBD1. V shed 2 bases, J shed 8 bases, and the junction held 3 bases outside the gene matches. Germline V gene sequence: CDR1 SNHLY, CDR2 FYNNEI. CDR3 length: 13 residues. The CDR3 coding sequence is TGTGCCAGCAGTGAATGGACAGGGGTCGGCTACACCTTC. This sequence encodes CASSEWTGVGYTF.

The chain has TRBV12-3 or TRBV12-4 and TRBJ1-1; D is unresolved. Trimming removed 3 bases at V and 11 bases at J, with 10 bases between. The CDR3 spans 11 residues. CDR3 sequence reads: CASSFEGGAFF. CDR3 coding DNA: TGTGCCAGCAGTTTCGAGGGAGGGGCTTTCTTT.